This TCR beta chain originates from a study of tumor-infiltrating lymphocytes in primary liver carcinoma. Study summary: Productive TCRbeta read yields ran from roughly 3.9 to 6.8 million per sample and were similar between tissues. Study-wide findings and caveats: There was no comparison of CD4+ and CD8+ repertoires, as samples were bulk unsorted.

A constant-region primer served to make TCR beta cDNA from roughly 500 ng total RNA. Slightly modified ARM-PCR with three nested multiplex PCR rounds yielded TCR beta libraries. TCRdb re-called the multiplex PCR reads through MiXCR, storing one row per CDR3 protein. This sample has under 200,000 distinct CDR3 sequences; approximately 65% occur once, and the top ten carry 7% to 8.5%. This clonotype was recorded at least ten times. Its antigen remains unknown. Unsorted whole blood supplied the RNA, and germline DNA was extracted too. Before the operation took place, around 4 milliliters of peripheral blood were collected. The sequenced sample consisted of peripheral blood. The sequence was obtained from a woman aged 60-70 years with primary liver carcinoma and hepatitis B virus infection.

The CDR3 DNA reads TGTGCCAGCTATAGGGACACCGGGGAGCTGTTTTTT. Its protein product is CASYRDTGELFF. The rearrangement joins TRBV12-3 or TRBV12-4 to TRBJ2-2, with D unclear. V lost 8 bases to trimming and J lost 3 bases, with 7 bases between them. CDR3 length equals 12 residues.